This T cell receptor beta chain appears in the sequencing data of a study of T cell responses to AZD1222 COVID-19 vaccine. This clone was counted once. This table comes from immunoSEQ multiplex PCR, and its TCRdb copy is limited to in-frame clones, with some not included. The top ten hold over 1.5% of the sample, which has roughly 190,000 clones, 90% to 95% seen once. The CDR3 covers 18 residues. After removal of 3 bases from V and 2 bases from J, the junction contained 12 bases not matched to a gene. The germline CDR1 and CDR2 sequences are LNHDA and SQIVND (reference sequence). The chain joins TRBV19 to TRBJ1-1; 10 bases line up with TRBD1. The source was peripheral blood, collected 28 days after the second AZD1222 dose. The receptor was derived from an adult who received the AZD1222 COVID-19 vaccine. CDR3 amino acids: CASSIPPGTGARNTEAFF. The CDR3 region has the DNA TGTGCCAGTAGTATCCCCCCCGGGACAGGGGCAAGAAACACTGAAGCTTTCTTT.